This T cell receptor beta chain originates from a study of T cells in Graves' hyperthyroidism and ophthalmopathy. This CDR3 is built from 13 residues. CDR1 MNHNS and CDR2 SASEGT come from the germline V gene. V was pared by 3 bases and J by 7 bases, with 10 bases between. This clonotype was recorded at least ten times. It was RNA transcripts that yielded the amplified TCR beta CDR3 regions. A first-round RT-PCR of the TCR CDR3 used the HTBI primer set. Using its own MiXCR run on the multiplex PCR reads, TCRdb lists one record per CDR3 protein. Of about 400,000 distinct CDR3 sequences in the sample, approximately 15% were seen once.

This receptor was obtained from a woman aged 30 to 39 with Graves' hyperthyroidism. V usage is TRBV6-1 and J usage is TRBJ1-5; perhaps TRBD1 as D (6 bases). Sequencing was carried out using blood. The CDR3 coding sequence is TGTGCCAGCAGTGACAACAGGGTACAGCCCCAGCATTTT. It specifies CASSDNRVQPQHF.